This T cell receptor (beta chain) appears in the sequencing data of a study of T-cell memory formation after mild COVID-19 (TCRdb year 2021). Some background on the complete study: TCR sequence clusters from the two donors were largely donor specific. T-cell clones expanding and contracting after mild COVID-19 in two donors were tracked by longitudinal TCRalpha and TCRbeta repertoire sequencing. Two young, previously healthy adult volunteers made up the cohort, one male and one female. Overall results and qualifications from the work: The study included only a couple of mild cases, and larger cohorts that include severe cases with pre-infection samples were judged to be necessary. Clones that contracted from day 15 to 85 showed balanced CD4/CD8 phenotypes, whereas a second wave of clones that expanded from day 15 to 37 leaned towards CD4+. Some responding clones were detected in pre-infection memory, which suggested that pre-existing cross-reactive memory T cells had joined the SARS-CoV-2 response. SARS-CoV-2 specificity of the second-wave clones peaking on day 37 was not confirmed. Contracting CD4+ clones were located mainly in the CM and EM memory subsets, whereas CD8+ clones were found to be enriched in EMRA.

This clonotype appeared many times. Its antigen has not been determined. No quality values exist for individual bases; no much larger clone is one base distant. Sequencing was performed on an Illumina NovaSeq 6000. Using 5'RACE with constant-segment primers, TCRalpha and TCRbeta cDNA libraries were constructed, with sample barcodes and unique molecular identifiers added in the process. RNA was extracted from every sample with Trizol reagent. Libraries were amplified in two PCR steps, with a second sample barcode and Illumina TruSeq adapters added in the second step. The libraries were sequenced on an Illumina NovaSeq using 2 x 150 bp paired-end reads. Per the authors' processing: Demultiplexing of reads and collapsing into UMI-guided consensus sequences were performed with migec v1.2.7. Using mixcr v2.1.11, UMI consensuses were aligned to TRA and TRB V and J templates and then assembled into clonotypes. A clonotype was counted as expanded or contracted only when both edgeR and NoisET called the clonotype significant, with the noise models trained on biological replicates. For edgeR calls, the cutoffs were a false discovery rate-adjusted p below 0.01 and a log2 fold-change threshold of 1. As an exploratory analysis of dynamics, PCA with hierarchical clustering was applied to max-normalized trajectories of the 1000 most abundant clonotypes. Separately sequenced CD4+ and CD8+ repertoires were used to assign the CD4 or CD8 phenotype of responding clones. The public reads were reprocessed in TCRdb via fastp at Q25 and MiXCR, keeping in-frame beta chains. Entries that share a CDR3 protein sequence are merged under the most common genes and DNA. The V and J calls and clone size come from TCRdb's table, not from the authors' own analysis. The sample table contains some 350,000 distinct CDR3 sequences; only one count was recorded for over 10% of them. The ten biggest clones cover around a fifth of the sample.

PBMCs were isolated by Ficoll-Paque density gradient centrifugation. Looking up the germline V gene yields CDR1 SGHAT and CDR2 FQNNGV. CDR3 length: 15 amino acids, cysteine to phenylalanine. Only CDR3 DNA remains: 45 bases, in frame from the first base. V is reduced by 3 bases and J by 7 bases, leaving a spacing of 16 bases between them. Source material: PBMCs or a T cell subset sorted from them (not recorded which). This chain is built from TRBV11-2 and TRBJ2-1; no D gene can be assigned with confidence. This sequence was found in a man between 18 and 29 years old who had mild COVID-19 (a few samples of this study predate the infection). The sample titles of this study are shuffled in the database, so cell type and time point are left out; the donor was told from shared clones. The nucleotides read TGTGCCAGCAGCTTTCACACCCTCTCACGAAATGAGCAGTTCTTC. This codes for CASSFHTLSRNEQFF. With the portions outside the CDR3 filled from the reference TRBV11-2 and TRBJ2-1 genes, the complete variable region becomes EAGVAQSPRYKIIEKRQSVAFWCNPISGHATLYWYQQILGQGPKLLIQFQNNGVVDDSQLPKDRFSAERLKGVDSTLKIQPAKLEDSAVYLCASSFHTLSRNEQFFGPGTRLTVL.